A selection of T cell receptor beta chains follows, all from one sample in a study of T-cell memory formation after mild COVID-19. TCRdb called the 5' RACE reads again in MiXCR, with one record for every CDR3 protein. The data hold some 440,000 distinct CDR3 sequences, with about 23% observed a single time. Sequenced material: PBMCs or a T cell subset sorted from them (not recorded which). Receptor source: an adult woman who had mild COVID-19 (a few samples of this study predate the infection). Cell type and time point are not known. The CDR3 runs from the conserved cysteine through the conserved F or W. D genes are given only for firm matches. Where a row states a size, it is once, few, many or the class of an expanded clone; other rows omit it.

D gene	V gene	CDR3 length	clone size	J gene	CDR3 protein	CDR3 DNA
-	TRBV7-9	15	-	TRBJ1-2	CASSHGTSRGDGYTF	TGTGCCAGCAGCCACGGGACCTCCCGCGGGGATGGCTACACCTTC
-	TRBV14	14	many	TRBJ2-1	CASSLRGSRPEQFF	TGTGCCAGCAGCCTTCGGGGCAGTCGGCCCGAGCAGTTCTTC
-	TRBV18	14	-	TRBJ1-1	CASSPGYEITEAFF	TGTGCCAGCTCACCAGGGTATGAGATCACTGAAGCTTTCTTT
TRBD1	TRBV7-8	15	few	TRBJ2-5	CASSRDRVFQETQYF	TGTGCCAGCAGCCGGGACAGGGTTTTCCAAGAGACCCAGTACTTC
-	TRBV29-1	10	few	TRBJ2-7	CSIGSYEQYF	TGCAGCATAGGGAGCTACGAGCAGTACTTC
-	TRBV24-1	13	few	TRBJ2-2	CATRDFNTGELFF	TGTGCCACCAGAGATTTCAACACCGGGGAGCTGTTTTTT
-	TRBV6-6	17	-	TRBJ2-6	CASSLGGYPSGANVLTF	TGTGCCAGCAGTTTGGGCGGGTACCCCTCTGGGGCCAACGTCCTGACTTTC
TRBD1	TRBV5-1	15	few	TRBJ2-2	CASSFGQDGAGELFF	TGCGCCAGCAGCTTCGGACAGGACGGGGCCGGGGAGCTGTTTTTT
-	TRBV6-5	17	-	TRBJ1-5	CASSPRGTPRGNQPQHF	TGTGCCAGCAGTCCACGTGGAACCCCGAGGGGCAATCAGCCCCAGCATTTT
-	TRBV6-5	14	few	TRBJ2-7	CASKLKDRFYEQYF	TGTGCCAGCAAGTTGAAGGACAGATTCTACGAGCAGTACTTC
-	TRBV6-5	16	-	TRBJ1-5	CASSYSRGGGNQPQHF	TGTGCCAGCAGTTACTCGCGTGGGGGAGGCAATCAGCCCCAGCATTTT
-	TRBV19	12	many	TRBJ2-1	CASSLYSNEQFF	TGTGCCAGTAGTCTTTACTCCAATGAGCAGTTCTTC
-	TRBV4-2	16	once	TRBJ2-5	CASRSDLHRVQETQYF	TGTGCCAGCAGGTCTGACCTTCATCGGGTACAAGAGACCCAGTACTTC
TRBD1	TRBV19	13	-	TRBJ1-2	CASSMGQDYGYTF	TGTGCCAGTAGTATGGGACAGGATTATGGCTACACCTTC
TRBD2	TRBV7-9	15	few	TRBJ2-1	CASSPGGDPNNEQFF	TGTGCCAGCAGCCCGGGGGGGGACCCAAACAATGAGCAGTTCTTC
-	TRBV14	14	few	TRBJ1-2	CASSQDRTAYGYTF	TGTGCCAGCAGCCAAGATCGAACAGCGTATGGCTACACCTTC
TRBD2	TRBV20-1	15	few	TRBJ2-3	CSARSGRALTDTQYF	TGCAGTGCTCGTAGCGGGAGAGCCCTCACAGATACGCAGTATTTT
-	TRBV11-2	14	few	TRBJ1-1	CASSLAVMNTEAFF	TGTGCCAGCAGCTTGGCGGTTATGAACACTGAAGCTTTCTTT
TRBD2	TRBV24-1	18	-	TRBJ2-7	CATSDPRRAGAAAYEQYF	TGTGCCACCAGTGATCCCCGGCGGGCGGGAGCCGCTGCCTACGAGCAGTACTTC
-	TRBV15	14	-	TRBJ2-3	CATSRGERTDTQYF	TGTGCCACCAGCAGAGGAGAACGCACAGATACGCAGTATTTT
-	TRBV29-1	13	few	TRBJ2-2	CSVEDRGMGELFF	TGCAGCGTTGAAGATCGGGGAATGGGGGAGCTGTTTTTT
TRBD1	TRBV7-7	15	few	TRBJ2-2	CASSITGGYTGELFF	TGTGCTAGCAGCATCACAGGGGGCTACACCGGGGAGCTGTTTTTT
TRBD1	TRBV5-1	15	-	TRBJ2-3	CASSLTGQGTDTQYF	TGCGCCAGCAGCCTGACGGGACAGGGGACAGATACGCAGTATTTT
-	TRBV6-2/TRBV6-3	14	once	TRBJ2-4	CASSAGTRKNIQYF	TGTGCCAGCAGCGCCGGGACAAGAAAAAACATTCAGTACTTC
TRBD2	TRBV5-1	15	-	TRBJ2-7	CASSMWASGGNEQYF	TGCGCCAGCAGCATGTGGGCTAGCGGGGGGAACGAGCAGTACTTC
-	TRBV28	15	-	TRBJ2-1	CASKASGQAYNEQFF	TGTGCCAGCAAAGCGAGCGGGCAAGCCTACAATGAGCAGTTCTTC
TRBD1	TRBV12-3/TRBV12-4	15	-	TRBJ1-2	CASSYGTGPRYGYTF	TGTGCCAGCAGCTACGGGACAGGACCACGCTATGGCTACACCTTC
TRBD2	TRBV5-1	16	-	TRBJ2-1	CASSLRTSGSSNEQFF	TGCGCCAGCAGCCTCAGGACTAGCGGGAGTTCCAATGAGCAGTTCTTC
-	TRBV24-1	13	few	TRBJ2-7	CATSLYGSYEQYF	TGTGCCACCAGTCTTTACGGATCCTACGAGCAGTACTTC
TRBD2	TRBV6-5	15	few	TRBJ2-7	CASRGLAGGAYEQYF	TGTGCCAGCAGGGGACTAGCGGGAGGAGCCTACGAGCAGTACTTC
TRBD1	TRBV10-3	14	-	TRBJ2-7	CAIMAGQGGYEQYF	TGTGCCATCATGGCGGGACAGGGGGGGTACGAGCAGTACTTC
TRBD2	TRBV18	15	-	TRBJ2-7	CASSPGLANPYEQYF	TGTGCCAGCTCACCGGGACTAGCGAACCCCTACGAGCAGTACTTC
-	TRBV19	14	-	TRBJ1-1	CVSSPGNQDTEAFF	TGTGTCAGTAGTCCCGGAAATCAGGACACTGAAGCTTTCTTT
TRBD2	TRBV6-5	16	-	TRBJ2-3	CASSYSTGGSGDTQYF	TGTGCCAGCAGTTACTCGACGGGCGGGAGTGGGGATACGCAGTATTTT
-	TRBV18	14	-	TRBJ2-7	CASSPQHSSYEQYF	TGTGCCAGCTCACCACAGCACAGCTCCTACGAGCAGTACTTC
TRBD2	TRBV7-8	19	-	TRBJ2-3	CASSLSGGFLRGRSDTQYF	TGTGCCAGCAGCCTTAGCGGGGGCTTCCTTAGGGGTCGTTCAGATACGCAGTATTTT
-	TRBV12-3/TRBV12-4	17	-	TRBJ1-2	CASSRPLDAGLGYGYTF	TGTGCCAGCAGCCGTCCGTTGGATGCGGGGCTAGGGTATGGCTACACCTTC
-	TRBV7-8	16	few	TRBJ2-5	CASSLVAGSQQETQYF	TGTGCCAGCAGCTTAGTGGCGGGATCGCAGCAAGAGACCCAGTACTTC
TRBD1	TRBV28	16	-	TRBJ1-6	CASSPTGTAYNSPLHF	TGTGCCAGCAGTCCTACCGGGACAGCCTATAATTCACCCCTCCACTTT
-	TRBV15	15	once	TRBJ2-1	CATSRVGSMRNEQFF	TGTGCCACCAGCAGAGTGGGGTCAATGAGGAATGAGCAGTTCTTC
-	TRBV10-3	13	-	TRBJ1-1	CAITGTTDTEAFF	TGTGCCATTACCGGGACGACCGACACTGAAGCTTTCTTT
-	TRBV5-5	13	few	TRBJ2-1	CASSSGPARDQFF	TGTGCCAGCAGCTCGGGACCGGCAAGAGACCAGTTCTTC